The present entry profiles one T cell receptor beta chain with its context. V lost 4 bases to trimming and J lost 4 bases; unmatched junction nucleotides: 7. The CDR3 has 16 amino acids. Germline loops: CDR1 LNHDA, CDR2 SQIVND (reference sequence). The record originates from a study of blood T cell repertoires in COVID-19. Sequencing was performed with immunoSEQ multiplex PCR; in TCRdb, only in-frame clones are kept and a portion is missing. In the table there are under 150,000 clones, about 87% of which are singletons. The origin of this receptor is a human donor in a cohort sampled during active COVID-19. The chain uses TRBV19 and TRBJ1-2; 12 nucleotides align to TRBD1. The sequenced sample was peripheral blood. For the CDR3, the DNA is TGTGCCAGTAGTACTAAAGGGACAGGGGGCCTCTATGGCTACACCTTC. It codes for CASSTKGTGGLYGYTF.